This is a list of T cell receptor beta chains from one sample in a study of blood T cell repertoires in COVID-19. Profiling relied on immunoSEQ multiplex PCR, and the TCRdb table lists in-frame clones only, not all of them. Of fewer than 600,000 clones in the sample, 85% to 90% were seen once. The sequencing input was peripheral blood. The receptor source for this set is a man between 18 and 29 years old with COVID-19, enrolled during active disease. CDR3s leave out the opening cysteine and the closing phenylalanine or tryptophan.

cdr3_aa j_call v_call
ASSYREGYT TRBJ1-2 TRBV5-4
ASSFGTGVTEAF TRBJ1-1 TRBV27
ASTPQREIGEQF TRBJ2-1 TRBV2
ASSIDGTSGDNEQF TRBJ2-1 TRBV19
ASSTGTGTHTEAF TRBJ1-1 TRBV6-5
ASRPGLAGYEQY TRBJ2-7 TRBV9
ASSESVLYNEQF TRBJ2-1 TRBV25-1
ASTFGGGDTEAF TRBJ1-1 TRBV5-4
ASSPYALGDYEQY TRBJ2-7 TRBV6-5
ASTGASYEQY TRBJ2-7 TRBV7-9
ASSTTSGKTYEQY TRBJ2-7 TRBV19
TSSLGGDCSYEQY TRBJ2-7 TRBV1
ASSYSDPGGELF TRBJ2-2 TRBV6-6
ASSPPGRGDNTGELF TRBJ2-2 TRBV4-2
ASSSSGRTYNEQF TRBJ2-1 TRBV3-1/TRBV3-2
ASSLGTGETQY TRBJ2-5 TRBV5-1
ASSWDRDSNQPQH TRBJ1-5 TRBV11-2
AINYAVGETQY TRBJ2-5 TRBV10-3
ASSDDADRGNEQF TRBJ2-1 TRBV2
ASSFMSYEQY TRBJ2-7 TRBV5-4
ASRNSVQGNYGYT TRBJ1-2 TRBV6-5
SALFLPQGARQPQH TRBJ1-5 TRBV29-1
ASWGRGSQPQH TRBJ1-5 TRBV28
AISGDRGQNTEAF TRBJ1-1 TRBV10-3
ASRGGLAPSNEQF TRBJ2-1 TRBV6-5
ASSWKGDYGYT TRBJ1-2 TRBV7-2
AISDSITSGGAGETQY TRBJ2-5 TRBV10-3
ASSRAGGGTSFGDEQY TRBJ2-7 TRBV7-9
ASSYSTSGSYEQY TRBJ2-7 TRBV6-5
ASSSRPGTSGGAYEQY TRBJ2-7 TRBV5-1
ASDRLAGTDTQY TRBJ2-3 TRBV2
ATSRGPGTGFYEQY TRBJ2-7 TRBV15
ASSDSSGTDWNEQF TRBJ2-1 TRBV5-1
ASSLEGLGSYEQY TRBJ2-7 TRBV11-2
ASSFVSGPDTQY TRBJ2-3 TRBV5-6
ASSRSGRAYRNTGELF TRBJ2-2 TRBV7-9
ATSDPTPKNEQF TRBJ2-1 TRBV24-1